This T cell receptor beta chain was obtained from a study of OX40 agonist ivuxolimab in advanced cancers. The overall study: Patients got intravenous ivuxolimab at 0.01 to 10 mg/kg every 2 weeks. People in dose escalation had one of these cancers: hepatocellular carcinoma, melanoma, renal cell or head and neck cancer. Three partial responders included one hepatocellular carcinoma patient and two cutaneous melanoma patients. Study-level points and caveats: Among the nonresponders, some also had low normalized T-cell clonal expansion.

V dropped 1 base and J dropped 2 bases, with 10 bases sitting between them. Germline V gives CDR1 LGHNA, CDR2 YSLEER. The CDR3 runs to 15 residues. Only in-frame clones appear in the TCRdb table, and some are missing; sequencing was by immunoSEQ multiplex PCR. The sample lists fewer than 50,000 clones; approximately 85% were seen once. In regard to this clone: The antigen is unknown.

The receptor's source is an adult with an advanced solid tumor such as melanoma, head and neck, liver or kidney cancer. Material: CD4+ or CD8+ T cells sorted from blood, obtained in a trial of the OX40 agonist ivuxolimab. V gene TRBV4-3 combines with J gene TRBJ2-3; D perhaps matches TRBD2 (6 bases). CDR3 residues: CASSQGGDFTDTQYF. CDR3 coding DNA: TGCGCCAGCAGCCAAGGAGGGGACTTCACAGATACGCAGTATTTT.